A single sample gave rise to the 8 T cell receptor beta chains below, sequenced in a study of radiation and T cells in renal cell carcinoma. The protocol was immunoSEQ multiplex PCR, while the TCRdb copy is restricted to in-frame clones and leaves out a portion. The table shows roughly 92,000 clones, with around 83% occurring only once. Time point here: blood 4 weeks post-SBRT, at nephrectomy. The treatment was: 15 Gy SBRT to primary tumor, nephrectomy 4 weeks later. The sequencing here drew on blood, taken from a patient whose treatment included radiotherapy and nephrectomy. The receptors stem from a man in his 60s with renal cell carcinoma.

This clone came up once. J is TRBJ2-1 and V is TRBV12-2; TRBD2 is taken as the D call from the table, unchecked against the DNA. TRBV12-2 is annotated as a pseudogene. The CDR3 is 20 residues long. In nucleotides, the CDR3 is TGTGCAAGTCGCTTATCGGCCCCCCCGCAAAGCGGGAGGTCCTACAATGAGCAGTTCTTC. Translation: CASRLSAPPQSGRSYNEQFF.

This chain uses TRBV21-1 with TRBJ1-1. TRBV21-1 is a recognized pseudogene. The length of the CDR3 is 10 residues. CDR3 nucleotide sequence: TGTGCCAGCAGCGCCACTGAAGCTTTCTTT. The encoded protein is CASSATEAFF.

The rearrangement links TRBV29-1 to TRBJ2-3; no firm D call. Trimming removed 4 bases at V and 6 bases at J, with 8 bases between. Germline CDR1 is SQVTM and CDR2 is ANQGSEA. CDR3 size: 11 residues. The CDR3, as DNA: TGCAGCGTTGTTGACACCGATACGCAGTATTTT. Protein product: CSVVDTDTQYF.

The chain employs TRBV28 and TRBJ1-2; no clear D gene. Germline values: CDR1 MDHEN, CDR2 SYDVKM. Trimming cost V 6 bases and J 5 bases, with 13 bases left between them. The CDR3 totals 13 residues. CDR3 coding DNA: TGTGCCAGCAGCCCCTCGGGAATTTATGGCTACACCTTC. Its protein product is CASSPSGIYGYTF.

This chain joins TRBV29-1 and TRBJ2-5; 9 nucleotides match TRBD1. Germline CDR1 SQVTM, CDR2 ANQGSEA. The CDR3 length is 12 residues. V trimming: 7 bases; J trimming: 6 bases; junction bases outside the gene matches: 6. Here the CDR3 reads CSAGTGSKTQYF. The CDR3, as DNA: TGCAGCGCTGGGACAGGGTCAAAGACCCAGTACTTC. The full variable domain, with the rest looked up from reference TRBV29-1 and TRBJ2-5, is SAVISQKPSRDICQRGTSLTIQCQVDSQVTMMFWYRQQPGQSLTLIATANQGSEATYESGFVIDKFPISRPNLTFSTLTVSNMSPEDSSIYLCSAGTGSKTQYFGPGTRLLVL.

The chain carries TRBV28 and TRBJ2-5, with 7 bases matching TRBD2. CDR3 length: 15 residues. Germline trimming cut 2 bases from V and 3 bases from J; bases unmatched to any gene: 6. Germline V lookup: CDR1 MDHEN, CDR2 SYDVKM. The CDR3: CASSLAGGGKETQYF. DNA for the CDR3: TGTGCCAGCAGTTTAGCTGGGGGAGGGAAAGAGACCCAGTACTTC.

This clone was recorded once. The chain combines TRBV4-3 with TRBJ2-7, with 9 bases lining up with TRBD1. The germline V gene has CDR1 LGHNA and CDR2 YSLEER. Unmatched junction bases numbered 7, after V lost 4 bases and J lost 3 bases. The CDR3 runs 15 residues. CDR3 nucleotide sequence: TGCGCCAGCAGCCCCGGACAGGGGTCCGTCTACGAGCAGTACTTC. This encodes CASSPGQGSVYEQYF.

V gene TRBV6-6 combines with J gene TRBJ2-7; D may be TRBD2 (8 bases). V gave up 5 bases and J gave up 7 bases, with 24 bases separating them. The CDR3 has 16 residues. The germline V gene has CDR1 MNHNY and CDR2 SVGAGI (reference sequence). This CDR3 reads CASSPQTGGPGGEQYF. The CDR3 DNA reads as TGTGCCAGCAGTCCCCAGACGGGAGGGCCAGGGGGTGAGCAGTACTTC.